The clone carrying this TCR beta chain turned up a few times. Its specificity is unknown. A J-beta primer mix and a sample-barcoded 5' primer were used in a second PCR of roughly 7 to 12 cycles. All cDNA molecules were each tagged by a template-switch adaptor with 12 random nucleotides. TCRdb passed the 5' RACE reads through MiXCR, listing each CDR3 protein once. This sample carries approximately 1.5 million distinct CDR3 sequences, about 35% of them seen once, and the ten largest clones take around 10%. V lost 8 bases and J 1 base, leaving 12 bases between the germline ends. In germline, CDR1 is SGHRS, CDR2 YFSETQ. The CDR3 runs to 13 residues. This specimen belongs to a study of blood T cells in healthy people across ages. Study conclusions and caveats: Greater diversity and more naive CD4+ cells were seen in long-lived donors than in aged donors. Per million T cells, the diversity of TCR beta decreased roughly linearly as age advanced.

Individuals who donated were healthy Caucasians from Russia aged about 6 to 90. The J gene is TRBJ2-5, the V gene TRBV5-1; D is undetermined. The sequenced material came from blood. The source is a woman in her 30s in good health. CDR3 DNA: TGCGCCAGTAAGCTTGTGGGCCAAGAGACCCAGTACTTC. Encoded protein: CASKLVGQETQYF.